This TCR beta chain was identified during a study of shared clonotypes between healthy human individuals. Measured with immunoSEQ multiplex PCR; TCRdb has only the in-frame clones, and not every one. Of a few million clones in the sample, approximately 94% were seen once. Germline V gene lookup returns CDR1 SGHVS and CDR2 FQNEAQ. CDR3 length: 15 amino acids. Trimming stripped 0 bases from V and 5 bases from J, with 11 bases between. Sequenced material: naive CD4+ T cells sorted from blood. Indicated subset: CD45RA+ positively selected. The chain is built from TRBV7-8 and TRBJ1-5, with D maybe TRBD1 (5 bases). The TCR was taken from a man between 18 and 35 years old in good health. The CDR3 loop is CASSLAREYYQPQHF. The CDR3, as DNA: TGTGCCAGCAGCTTAGCCAGGGAATATTATCAGCCCCAGCATTTT.